These 21 T cell receptor beta chains came from one sample sequenced in a study of cytomegalovirus exposure and HLA in healthy donors. PCR employed 60 Vbeta and 13 Jbeta primers. Assay used: immunoSEQ multiplex PCR; TCRdb lists only in-frame clones, some missing. This sample has fewer than 350,000 clones, with about 90% found just once. Input material: PBMCs. These receptor sequences come from a woman younger than 35 in good health and CMV-seronegative.

J is TRBJ2-7 and V is TRBV2; maybe TRBD1 (5 bases). Looked up from germline, CDR1 is SNHLY and CDR2 is FYNNEI. Trimming removed 3 bases at V and 3 bases at J, with 6 bases between. The CDR3 runs 12 residues. CDR3: CASSDQGYEQYF. CDR3 DNA: TGTGCCAGCAGTGATCAGGGCTACGAGCAGTACTTC.

The chain couples TRBV5-1 to TRBJ1-4, with 8 bases that match TRBD1. The CDR3 sequence is 17 residues long. Germline V gene data show CDR1 as SGHRS and CDR2 as YFSETQ. The V and J ends lost 0 bases and 8 bases, in that order; junction bases with no gene match: 12. The CDR3 spells CASSLVGQGFGGEKLFF. The CDR3 DNA is TGCGCCAGCAGCTTGGTTGGACAGGGTTTCGGAGGCGAAAAACTGTTTTTT.

The gene calls are TRBV5-1 and TRBJ2-1; 11 nucleotides agree with TRBD1. Per germline, CDR1 SGHRS and CDR2 YFSETQ. The junction had 1 base not matched to a gene; V was cut back by 0 bases and J by 2 bases. This CDR3 is built from 16 residues. CDR3 residues: CASSLGGQGAYNEQFF. CDR3 DNA sequence: TGCGCCAGCAGCTTGGGGGGACAGGGGGCCTACAATGAGCAGTTCTTC.

This sequence joins TRBV13 and TRBJ2-1, with D tentatively TRBD2 (7 bases). Germline V CDR1 and CDR2: PRHDT, FYEKMQ (reference sequence). V was clipped by 6 bases and J by 4 bases, with 25 bases between them. CDR3 size: 18 residues. CDR3 sequence: CASRLAREGGPGYNEQFF. Written as DNA, the CDR3 is TGTGCCAGCAGGCTAGCCCGTGAGGGGGGGCCGGGTTACAATGAGCAGTTCTTC.

The chain links TRBV18 to TRBJ1-1; TRBD1 might be the D (5 bases). The CDR3 is 15 amino acids. The V end was cut by 2 bases, the J end by 4 bases, with 14 bases between. Germline CDR1 reads KGHSH; CDR2 reads LQKENI. CDR3 coding DNA: TGTGCCAGCTCACCAGAAGGGGTCGGACGCACTGAAGCTTTCTTT. Amino acids: CASSPEGVGRTEAFF.

Only one count was recorded for this clone. The rearrangement joins TRBV5-1 to TRBJ1-4, with D maybe TRBD1 (5 bases). V was cut by 3 bases and J by 6 bases, with 15 bases left in between. Germline CDR1 is SGHRS and CDR2 is YFSETQ. CDR3 size: 15 residues. Written as DNA, the CDR3 is TGCGCCAGCAGCTCCTCCAGGGCGGGGTATGAAAAACTGTTTTTT. Protein sequence: CASSSSRAGYEKLFF.

The sample holds one count of this clone. The chain combines TRBV6-1 with TRBJ1-5; D is undetermined. The CDR3 is 14 amino acids. Germline CDR1 and CDR2: MNHNS and SASEGT. The germline V and J ends were trimmed by 7 bases and 5 bases, with 15 bases remaining between them. The chain's CDR3 is CASKLSGSHQPQHF. Here the CDR3 DNA reads TGTGCCAGCAAATTGTCAGGCTCTCATCAGCCCCAGCATTTT.

This chain links TRBV10-3 with TRBJ2-5, with D possibly being TRBD1 (6 bases). Trimming shortened V by 0 bases and J by 5 bases, and 7 bases separated the two germline ends. This CDR3 is built from 13 residues. Germline V CDR1 and CDR2: ENHRY, SYGVKD. The CDR3, as DNA: TGTGCCATCAGTGAGTCAAGGGGGGAGACCCAGTACTTC. It is translated as CAISESRGETQYF.

This sequence joins TRBV6-5 and TRBJ1-2; weak D call: TRBD1 (5 bases). Trimming shortened V by 0 bases and J by 8 bases, and 16 bases separated the two germline ends. The CDR3 has 15 residues. Germline assignment: CDR1 MNHEY and CDR2 SVGAGI. The CDR3 protein is CASSYSSPQAGGYTF. CDR3 bases: TGTGCCAGCAGTTACTCGAGTCCACAGGCGGGGGGCTACACCTTC.

The DNA for the CDR3 is TGCGCCAGCAGCTTGGCCGACAGGGCGCACGGCTACACCTTC. Its translation is CASSLADRAHGYTF. This chain connects TRBV5-1 to TRBJ1-2; 7 bases match TRBD1. In germline, CDR1 is SGHRS, CDR2 YFSETQ. This CDR3 has 14 residues. The V gene end was trimmed by 0 bases and the J gene end by 8 bases; junction bases not matched to a gene: 7.

The sample holds a few counts of this clone. This chain links TRBV6-4 with TRBJ2-1; 13 positions match TRBD2. Germline lookup yields CDR1 MRHNA and CDR2 SNTAGT. Trimming removed 5 bases from V and 6 bases from J; junction bases left unmatched: 4. There are 15 residues in the CDR3. The CDR3 DNA reads TGTGCCAGCAGTCCGACTAGCGGGGGGCCCAATGAGCAGTTCTTC. Amino acids: CASSPTSGGPNEQFF.

The chain joins TRBV27 to TRBJ2-1, with 9 bases that match TRBD2. Unmatched junction bases numbered 12, after V lost 7 bases and J lost 5 bases. CDR3 length equals 16 residues. Germline lookup yields CDR1 MNHEY and CDR2 SMNVEV (reference sequence). CDR3 in amino acids: CASNRLKGTSHNEQFF. CDR3 DNA: TGTGCCAGCAACCGATTAAAAGGGACTAGCCACAATGAGCAGTTCTTC.

V is TRBV5-1 and J is TRBJ1-2; no definite D call. CDR1 SGHRS and CDR2 YFSETQ come from the germline V gene. This CDR3 has 15 residues. Trimming took off 0 bases at V and 2 bases at J, with 11 bases between the two ends. CDR3 region: CASSLGPAANYGYTF. CDR3 bases: TGCGCCAGCAGCTTGGGTCCTGCGGCGAACTATGGCTACACCTTC.

This rearrangement joins TRBV6-6 to TRBJ1-1, with no clear D. V was trimmed by 6 bases and J by 6 bases, leaving 14 bases between them. This CDR3 is built from 13 residues. In germline, CDR1 is MNHNY, CDR2 SVGAGI (reference sequence). This CDR3 reads CASSLGGGSEAFF. Written as DNA, the CDR3 is TGTGCCAGCAGCCTAGGTGGAGGATCTGAAGCTTTCTTT.

In its sample, this clone was seen once. The chain is built from TRBV12-5 and TRBJ2-5, with D possibly TRBD2 on 6 matching bases. Deletions cut 5 bases from V and 1 base from J, with 17 bases between. CDR1 LGHNT and CDR2 FRNRAP come from the germline V gene. The length of the CDR3 is 16 residues. CDR3 protein: CASGPGAGFGQETQYF. CDR3 nucleotides: TGTGCTAGTGGTCCAGGCGCGGGATTCGGCCAAGAGACCCAGTACTTC.

V gene TRBV19 combines with J gene TRBJ1-1; D call uncertain. The CDR3 extends over 13 amino acids. Trimming took 5 bases from V and 1 from J, leaving 8 bases between them. Germline V gene lookup returns CDR1 LNHDA and CDR2 SQIVND (reference sequence). CDR3 coding DNA: TGTGCCAGTAGTTGGCAGGAGAACACTGAAGCTTTCTTT. It translates to CASSWQENTEAFF.

The chain couples TRBV27 to TRBJ1-2; TRBD1 is a possible D gene (5 bases). The V end lost 3 bases, the J end lost 8 bases, and 19 bases lay between the germline ends. CDR3 length: 15 residues. Germline CDR1 and CDR2: MNHEY and SMNVEV (reference sequence). The CDR3 here is CASSFWGRDLRGYTF. The CDR3 DNA is TGTGCCAGCAGTTTCTGGGGGAGGGACTTACGCGGCTACACCTTC.

V gene TRBV11-2 combines with J gene TRBJ1-2, with 11 bases aligning to TRBD1. The CDR3 is 18 residues long. CDR1 is SGHAT, CDR2 FQNNGV, per germline. V gave up 5 bases and J gave up 2 bases; unmatched junction bases: 13. The CDR3 loop is CASSGQGARSFRNYGYTF. The CDR3 nucleotides are TGTGCCAGCAGCGGACAGGGGGCGAGGTCTTTCAGGAACTATGGCTACACCTTC. The whole variable domain, filled in from reference TRBV11-2 and TRBJ1-2, reads EAGVAQSPRYKIIEKRQSVAFWCNPISGHATLYWYQQILGQGPKLLIQFQNNGVVDDSQLPKDRFSAERLKGVDSTLKIQPAKLEDSAVYLCASSGQGARSFRNYGYTFGSGTRLTVV.

This rearrangement joins TRBV7-2 to TRBJ1-2; D gene unclear. The V end lost 1 base, the J end lost 2 bases, and 5 bases lay between the germline ends. The CDR3 has 13 amino acids. Germline V gene lookup returns CDR1 SGHTA and CDR2 FQGNSA. CDR3 sequence: CASSLVENYGYTF. The CDR3 DNA follows: TGTGCCAGCAGCTTAGTAGAAAACTATGGCTACACCTTC.

This chain connects TRBV5-1 to TRBJ2-2; possible D gene TRBD2, 5 bases. V was pared by 6 bases and J by 3 bases, with 9 bases between. CDR1 SGHRS and CDR2 YFSETQ come from the germline V gene. The CDR3 covers 13 residues. The chain's CDR3 is CASMGSDTGELFF. As DNA, the CDR3 is TGCGCCAGCATGGGGAGCGACACCGGGGAGCTGTTTTTT.

The chain couples TRBV10-3 to TRBJ1-5, with D unclear. CDR1 and CDR2 from the germline V gene are ENHRY and SYGVKD. The germline V and J ends were trimmed by 0 bases and 7 bases, with 16 bases remaining between them. The CDR3 totals 16 residues. CDR3 sequence (DNA): TGTGCCATCAGTGAGTCGGGCCAGGCCTCTCAGCAGCCCCAGCATTTT. It encodes CAISESGQASQQPQHF.